This T cell receptor beta chain originates from a study of early T cells in non-severe SARS-CoV-2 infection. Study-level information: Unpaired chains resulted from sequencing bulk RNA of unsorted whole blood. Notes on the study in general: Anti-spike CD8 responses were favored by VDJdb matching, which missed private and CD4 specificities.

The TCR library protocol attached unique molecular identifiers to the individual cDNA molecules. TCRdb reprocessed the 5' RACE reads via MiXCR and lists one record per CDR3 protein. The sample carries tens of thousands of distinct CDR3 sequences, 5.5% to 6.5% recorded once. There are 16 residues in the CDR3. Germline assignment: CDR1 LNHDA and CDR2 SQIVND (reference sequence). Trimming took 7 bases from V and 1 from J; bases not matched to a gene: 8. There are a few counts of this clonotype. Its target is unknown. The V call is TRBV19, the J call TRBJ2-1; 9 nucleotides agree with TRBD2. Sequencing input: whole blood. The sequence derives from an adult who was a healthcare worker with PCR-confirmed SARS-CoV-2 infection or an uninfected control (not recorded which). The CDR3, as DNA: TGTGCCAGTACCAGCGGGGGGAAGATTTCCTACAATGAGCAGTTCTTC. The encoded protein is CASTSGGKISYNEQFF.